The present T cell receptor (beta chain) was sequenced within a study of cytomegalovirus exposure and HLA in healthy donors. On this clone itself: The antigen remains unidentified.

The CDR3 totals 16 residues. CDR1 LNHDA and CDR2 SQIVND come from the germline V gene (reference sequence). V lost 3 bases to trimming and J lost 1 base; unmatched junction nucleotides: 7. Study conclusions and caveats: Upon later analysis, HLA-associated TCR beta chains proved more clonally expanded than other, equally common chains. TCR beta V- and J-gene trimming, according to a later analysis, was linked to a missense DCLRE1C variant. TCR beta chains numbering 164 were designated cytomegalovirus-associated.

PCR employed 60 Vbeta and 13 Jbeta primers. Generated by immunoSEQ multiplex PCR, the TCRdb table keeps only in-frame clones and is missing some. The sample includes roughly 180,000 clones, around four fifths of them seen just once. The clonotype originates from a girl aged 5 to 17 in good health and CMV-seropositive. This chain uses TRBV19 with TRBJ1-1; 8 bases line up with TRBD1. The sequencing sample was made of PBMCs. The CDR3 loop is CASSIHPTGGNTEAFF. Here the CDR3 DNA reads TGTGCCAGTAGTATCCACCCAACAGGGGGGAACACTGAAGCTTTCTTT.